The entry below gives a single TCR beta chain sequence along with its context. What it recognizes is unknown. V shed 5 bases and J 8 bases; nucleotides not matched to a gene: 6. The CDR3 loop spans 14 amino acids. Per the germline V gene, CDR1 is MNHEY and CDR2 is SVGAGI. The PCR ran on 60 Vbeta and 13 Jbeta primers. The assay was immunoSEQ multiplex PCR, and TCRdb's table has in-frame clones only and misses some. This table holds around 100,000 clones, about 79% found once. The sample originates from a study of cytomegalovirus exposure and HLA in healthy donors. Study results and caveats: Among TCR beta chains, those listed as cytomegalovirus-associated numbered about 150. Relative to the roughly 640-donor mean, N-insertions were reportedly fewer in an Asian-associated ancestry cluster in a later analysis.

This sequence originates from a woman younger than 35 in good health and CMV-seronegative. Sequencing was done on a sample of PBMCs. The V call is TRBV6-5, the J call TRBJ1-2, with 12 bases identical to TRBD1. Written as DNA, the CDR3 is TGTGCCAGCAGTAAGGGACAGGGGGCCGGGGGCTACACCTTC. Encoded protein: CASSKGQGAGGYTF.